What follows describes a single T cell receptor beta chain. The record originates from a study of blood T cell repertoires in COVID-19. Study-wide background: COVID-19 samples collected from the United States, Italy and Spain covered acute and convalescent phases. Nucleic acid was either cDNA or gDNA, and it came from T cells, B-cell-depleted T cells, or PBMCs.

Profiled with immunoSEQ multiplex PCR; TCRdb holds only in-frame clones, not every one. The repertoire holds 63,000 or so clones, with around 82% as singletons. The CDR3 runs 15 residues. Trimming shortened V by 6 bases and J by 0 bases, and 9 bases separated the two germline ends. Germline lookup yields CDR1 MNHEY and CDR2 SVGAGI. The chain carries TRBV6-5 and TRBJ1-6; D perhaps matches TRBD1 (5 bases). Sequenced material: peripheral blood. This receptor was obtained from an elderly man with active COVID-19. In DNA, the CDR3 is TGTGCCAGCAGGCAAGACAGCTCCTATAATTCACCCCTCCACTTT. It specifies CASRQDSSYNSPLHF.